These 9 T cell receptor beta chains originate from one sample sequenced in a study of cytotoxic CD8 clonotypes in ibrutinib-treated CLL. TCRdb's copy holds only in-frame clones and misses some; the assay was immunoSEQ multiplex PCR. The table shows 200,000 to 250,000 clones, with roughly 74% occurring only once. This specimen was PBMCs, taken after 24 months of ibrutinib treatment. All receptors come from a human donor with chronic lymphocytic leukemia.

The chain carries TRBV9 and TRBJ1-1; D not certain. Looked up from germline, CDR1 is SGDLS and CDR2 is YYNGEE. The CDR3 runs to 16 residues. Trimming removed 3 bases from V and 0 bases from J, with 15 bases in between. CDR3: CASSAGLVRLNTEAFF. CDR3 sequence (DNA): TGTGCCAGCAGCGCCGGGTTGGTGAGGCTGAACACTGAAGCTTTCTTT.

The chain carries TRBV11-2 and TRBJ1-4; D gene uncertain. CDR3 length: 14 residues. Germline CDR1 reads SGHAT; CDR2 reads FQNNGV. The V and J ends lost 3 bases and 7 bases respectively, with 12 bases between them. The CDR3 loop is CASSFSLSREKLFF. CDR3 bases: TGTGCCAGCAGCTTTAGCCTTAGCCGTGAAAAACTGTTTTTT. Full variable domain (missing parts from reference TRBV11-2 and TRBJ1-4): EAGVAQSPRYKIIEKRQSVAFWCNPISGHATLYWYQQILGQGPKLLIQFQNNGVVDDSQLPKDRFSAERLKGVDSTLKIQPAKLEDSAVYLCASSFSLSREKLFFGSGTQLSVL.

The chain's CDR3 is CATNVAGKSSYEQYF. The CDR3 bases are TGTGCCACTAATGTAGCGGGAAAAAGCTCCTACGAGCAGTACTTC. This chain joins TRBV28 and TRBJ2-7; 8 positions match TRBD2. Trimming at V came to 10 bases and at J to 0 bases, leaving 11 bases not matched to a gene. The germline gives CDR1 MDHEN, CDR2 SYDVKM. This CDR3 comprises 15 residues. Filled out from reference TRBV28 and TRBJ2-7, the complete variable domain reads DVKVTQSSRYLVKRTGEKVFLECVQDMDHENMFWYRQDPGLGLRLIYFSYDVKMKEKGDIPEGYSVSREKKERFSLILESASTNQTSMYLCATNVAGKSSYEQYFGPGTRLTVT.

This chain joins TRBV5-6 and TRBJ2-1, with D unclear. Germline CDR1 SGHDT, CDR2 YYEEEE. Deletions cut 1 base from V and 2 bases from J, with 4 bases between. The CDR3 extends over 13 amino acids. The CDR3 loop reads CASSLLAYNEQFF. DNA for the CDR3: TGTGCCAGCAGCTTGCTAGCCTACAATGAGCAGTTCTTC.

This clone has only one observation. This chain connects TRBV27 to TRBJ2-1, with a possible D match to TRBD2 (5 bases). The CDR3 runs to 13 residues. Germline assignment: CDR1 MNHEY and CDR2 SMNVEV (reference sequence). The V end lost 6 bases, the J end lost 6 bases, and 12 bases lay between the germline ends. Written as DNA, the CDR3 is TGTGCCAGCAGGCTAGGACTCCTCAATGAGCAGTTCTTC. This codes for CASRLGLLNEQFF.

Concerning this clone: This specimen includes other DNA sequences encoding the same CDR3. This chain joins TRBV18 and TRBJ2-7, with TRBD1 matching over 9 bases. Germline V gene lookup returns CDR1 KGHSH and CDR2 LQKENI. V lost 3 bases to trimming and J lost 0 bases; unmatched junction nucleotides: 0. The CDR3 has 14 residues. The CDR3 DNA reads TGTGCCAGCTCACCGACAGGGGGCTCCTACGAGCAGTACTTC. This gives the protein CASSPTGGSYEQYF.

The chain carries TRBV2 and TRBJ2-5; unclear D gene. Germline-derived CDR1 and CDR2 are SNHLY and FYNNEI. The CDR3 loop spans 10 amino acids. The V and J ends lost 6 bases and 4 bases respectively, with 3 bases between them. CDR3 protein: CASRGETQYF. The CDR3 DNA sequence: TGTGCCAGCAGGGGAGAGACCCAGTACTTC.

This clone has only one observation. CDR3 nucleotide sequence: TGTGCCAGTAGTTCGAGACAGGCAGGGCTTGGCTACACCTTC. It yields the protein CASSSRQAGLGYTF. The rearrangement links TRBV19 to TRBJ1-2, with D possibly TRBD1 on 6 matching bases. Trimming shortened V by 5 bases and J by 7 bases, and 17 bases separated the two germline ends. CDR3 length: 14 amino acids. CDR1 and CDR2 from the germline V gene are LNHDA and SQIVND (reference sequence).

The chain uses TRBV15 and TRBJ1-5, with D unclear. Germline CDR1 reads LNHNV; CDR2 reads YYDKDF (reference sequence). V lost 8 bases, J lost 0 bases, and 8 bases lay in between. This CDR3 region has 13 residues. The CDR3 loop is CATAEYSNQPQHF. The CDR3 DNA is TGTGCCACCGCGGAGTATAGCAATCAGCCCCAGCATTTT.